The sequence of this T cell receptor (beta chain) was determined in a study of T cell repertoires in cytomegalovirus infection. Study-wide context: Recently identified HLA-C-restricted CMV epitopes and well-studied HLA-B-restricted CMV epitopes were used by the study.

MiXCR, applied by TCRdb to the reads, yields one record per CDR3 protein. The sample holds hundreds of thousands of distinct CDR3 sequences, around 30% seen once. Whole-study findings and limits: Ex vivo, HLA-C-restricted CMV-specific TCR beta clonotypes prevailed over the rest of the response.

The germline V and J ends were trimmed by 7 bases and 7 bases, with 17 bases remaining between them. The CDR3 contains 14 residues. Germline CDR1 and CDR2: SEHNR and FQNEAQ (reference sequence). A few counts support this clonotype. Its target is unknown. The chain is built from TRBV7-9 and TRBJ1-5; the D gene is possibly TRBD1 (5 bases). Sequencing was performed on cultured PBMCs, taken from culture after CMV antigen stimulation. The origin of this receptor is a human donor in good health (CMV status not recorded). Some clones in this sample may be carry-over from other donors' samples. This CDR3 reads CASTRGGRNQPQHF. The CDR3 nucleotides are TGTGCCAGCACCCGGGGGGGGAGGAACCAGCCCCAGCATTTT.